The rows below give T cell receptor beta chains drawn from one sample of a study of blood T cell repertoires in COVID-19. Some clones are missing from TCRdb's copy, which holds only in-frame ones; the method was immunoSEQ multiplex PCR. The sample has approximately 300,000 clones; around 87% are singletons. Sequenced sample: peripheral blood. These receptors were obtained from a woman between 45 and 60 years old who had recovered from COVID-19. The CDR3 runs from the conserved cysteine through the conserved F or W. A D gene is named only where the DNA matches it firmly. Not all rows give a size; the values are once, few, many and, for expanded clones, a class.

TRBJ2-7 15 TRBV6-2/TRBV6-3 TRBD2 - CASSRDPSGAYEQYF TGTGCCAGCAGTCGAGACCCGAGCGGGGCCTACGAGCAGTACTTC
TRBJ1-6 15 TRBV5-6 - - CASSSWTVGNSPLHF TGTGCCAGCAGCTCCTGGACTGTCGGTAATTCACCCCTCCACTTT
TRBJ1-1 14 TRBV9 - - CASSVVTGYTEAFF TGTGCCAGCAGCGTAGTAACGGGGTACACTGAAGCTTTCTTT
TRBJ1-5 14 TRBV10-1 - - CASSEGGDNQPQHF TGCGCCAGCAGTGAGGGGGGCGACAATCAGCCCCAGCATTTT
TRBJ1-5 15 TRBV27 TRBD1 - CASSLTGGADQPQHF TGTGCCAGCAGTTTAACAGGGGGCGCTGATCAGCCCCAGCATTTT
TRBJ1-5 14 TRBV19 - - CASSTSYSNQPQHF TGTGCCAGTAGTACCAGTTATAGCAATCAGCCCCAGCATTTT
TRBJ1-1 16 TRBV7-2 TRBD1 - CASSPGTGDMNTEAFF TGTGCCAGCAGCCCAGGGACAGGGGACATGAACACTGAAGCTTTCTTT
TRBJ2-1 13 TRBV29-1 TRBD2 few CSVDGGGANEQFF TGCAGCGTTGACGGCGGGGGGGCCAATGAGCAGTTCTTC
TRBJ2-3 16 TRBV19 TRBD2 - CASSASKREGQDTQYF TGTGCCAGTAGTGCCAGTAAGCGGGAGGGCCAAGATACGCAGTATTTT
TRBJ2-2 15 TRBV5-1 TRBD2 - CASSSTSANTGELFF TGCGCCAGCAGTTCGACTAGCGCTAACACCGGGGAGCTGTTTTTT
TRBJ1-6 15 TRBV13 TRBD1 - CASSFRQGRGSPLHF TGTGCCAGCAGCTTTCGACAGGGGAGGGGTTCACCCCTCCACTTT
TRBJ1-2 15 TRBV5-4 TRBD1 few CASSSLTTGINGYTF TGTGCCAGCAGCTCACTCACGACAGGGATTAATGGCTACACCTTC
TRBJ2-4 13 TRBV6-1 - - CASSDLVVPSLVF TGTGCCAGCAGTGACCTCGTAGTCCCTTCGTTGGTATTC
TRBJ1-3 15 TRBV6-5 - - CASSRTLGGVNTIYF TGTGCCAGCAGCCGGACCCTCGGAGGGGTAAACACCATATATTTT
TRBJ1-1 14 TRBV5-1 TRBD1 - CASSLGQGLAEAFF TGCGCCAGCAGCTTAGGACAGGGTTTGGCTGAAGCTTTCTTT
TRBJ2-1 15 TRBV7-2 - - CATLPRAHSYNEQFF TGTGCCACCCTCCCAAGAGCGCACTCCTACAATGAGCAGTTCTTC
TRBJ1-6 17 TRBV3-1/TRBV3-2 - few CASSQDVYDKLNSPLHF TGTGCCAGCAGCCAAGATGTCTACGACAAGTTAAATTCACCCCTCCACTTT
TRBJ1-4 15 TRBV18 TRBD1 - CASSPGTGRAEKLFF TGTGCCAGCTCACCGGGGACAGGGCGTGCTGAAAAACTGTTTTTT
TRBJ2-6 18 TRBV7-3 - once CASSLLGGGISGANVLTF TGTGCCAGCAGCTTATTGGGAGGTGGGATTTCTGGAGCCAACGTCCTGACTTTC
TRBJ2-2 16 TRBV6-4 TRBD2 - CASSEISGIQNGELFF TGTGCCAGCAGTGAGATTAGCGGGATACAAAACGGGGAGCTGTTTTTT
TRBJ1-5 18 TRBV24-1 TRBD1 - CATSDLPLQGFRNQPQHF TGTGCCACCAGTGATTTACCTTTACAGGGGTTCCGGAATCAGCCCCAGCATTTT
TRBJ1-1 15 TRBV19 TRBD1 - CASTLGTGFNTEAFF TGTGCCAGTACCCTGGGGACAGGGTTTAACACTGAAGCTTTCTTT
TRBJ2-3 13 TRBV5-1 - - CASSSSGTDTQYF TGCGCCAGCAGCTCCTCCGGCACAGATACGCAGTATTTT